The T cell receptor (beta chain) under discussion was sequenced for a study of response to subunit inactivated influenza vaccine. This clonotype was counted at least ten times. The V gene's germline CDR1 is MNHEY and CDR2 SVGEGT. The CDR3 contains 12 residues. Between the trimmed V and J ends, which lost 6 bases and 6 bases, there was a span of 12 bases. MiXCR, run by TCRdb on the RT-PCR reads, gives a single entry per CDR3 protein. The repertoire has more than 200,000 distinct CDR3 sequences, 12% of them found once; the top ten carry 7.8%. The chain recombines TRBV6-2 or TRBV6-3 with TRBJ2-7; the D is unclear. The material was non-naive T cells sorted from PBMCs, obtained less than 15 days before vaccination. This clonotype was sampled from a man in his fifties or sixties who received an inactivated influenza vaccine. The CDR3 nucleotides read TGTGCCAGCAGCCCCTCTGGTTTCGAGCAGTACTTC. This sequence encodes CASSPSGFEQYF.